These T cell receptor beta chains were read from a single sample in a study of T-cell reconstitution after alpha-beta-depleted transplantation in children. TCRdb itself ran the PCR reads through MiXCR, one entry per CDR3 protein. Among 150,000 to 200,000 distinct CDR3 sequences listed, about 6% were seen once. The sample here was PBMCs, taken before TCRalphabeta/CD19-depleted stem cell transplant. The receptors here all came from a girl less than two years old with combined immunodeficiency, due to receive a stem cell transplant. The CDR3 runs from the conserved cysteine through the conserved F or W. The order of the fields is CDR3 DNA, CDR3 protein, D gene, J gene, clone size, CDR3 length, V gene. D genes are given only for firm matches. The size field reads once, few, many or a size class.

TGTGCCAGCAGTCTTCAACCCGCGGGTACTACGAGAGAACCCCCCGGGGAGCTGTTTTTT CASSLQPAGTTREPPGELFF . TRBJ2-2 many 20 TRBV6-2/TRBV6-3
TGCGCCAGCAGCCAGAGACAGGGAGCAAACAATGAGCAGTTCTTC CASSQRQGANNEQFF TRBD1 TRBJ2-1 many 15 TRBV4-3
TGCGCCAGCAGCAGGGCCCCACTACGGGAGACCCAGTACTTC CASSRAPLRETQYF . TRBJ2-5 many 14 TRBV4-1
TGTGCCAGCAGTAACAGAGTTCCTGAAGCTTTCTTT CASSNRVPEAFF . TRBJ1-1 many 12 TRBV6-5
TGTGCCAGCACCCCAACGGACAGCGGGGGGCTGATAGGTACCGGGGAGCTGTTTTTT CASTPTDSGGLIGTGELFF TRBD2 TRBJ2-2 many 19 TRBV5-6
TGTGCCAGCAGTCAGGACAGGGTTGCCAAAAACATTCAGTACTTC CASSQDRVAKNIQYF TRBD1 TRBJ2-4 many 15 TRBV12-3/TRBV12-4
TGTGCCAGCAGCATGGGGGGTTTAGATACGCAGTATTTT CASSMGGLDTQYF . TRBJ2-3 many 13 TRBV14
TGCAGCGTCTTGGTGGGTACGCAGTATTTT CSVLVGTQYF . TRBJ2-3 many 10 TRBV29-1
TGTGCCAGCAGCTATGGGACAGGCACTGAAGCTTTCTTT CASSYGTGTEAFF TRBD1 TRBJ1-1 many 13 TRBV7-9
TGTGCCAGCAGCCAAGAGTGGCGGACAGGGGGCGAGACCCAGTACTTC CASSQEWRTGGETQYF TRBD1 TRBJ2-5 many 16 TRBV4-2
TGCAGCGTTGTGGGGGACAATCACTACGAGCAGTACTTC CSVVGDNHYEQYF . TRBJ2-7 many 13 TRBV29-1